What follows are 27 T cell receptor beta chains derived from one specimen sequenced in a study of blood T cells in healthy people across ages. Next came a second PCR, run for about 6 to 12 cycles, which used a sample-barcoded 5' primer along with a J-beta primer mix. TCRdb passed the 5' RACE reads through MiXCR, listing each CDR3 protein once. The sample carries around 700,000 distinct CDR3 sequences, about 25% recorded once. These data were also filed under a second study, of T cells of mothers and their children.

Sequenced input: blood. These receptors all stem from a boy aged 5-17 years in good health.

The chain has TRBV28 and TRBJ2-5; the match to TRBD1 covers 7 bases. CDR3 length: 16 amino acids. V shed 6 bases, J shed 1 base, and the junction held 11 bases outside the gene matches. Germline CDR1 reads MDHEN; CDR2 reads SYDVKM. CDR3 protein: CASRPTGTVIQETQYF. Here the CDR3 DNA reads TGTGCCAGCAGACCAACCGGGACAGTGATCCAAGAGACCCAGTACTTC.

This clonotype has a handful of counts. The rearrangement joins TRBV12-3 or TRBV12-4 to TRBJ2-5; 8 bases line up with TRBD2. With 5 bases clipped from V and 4 bases from J, the junction kept 12 bases outside the gene matches. This CDR3 comprises 16 residues. DNA for the CDR3: TGTGCCAGCAGTAACTACGCCCTGGGACTAGGAGAGACCCAGTACTTC. As protein: CASSNYALGLGETQYF.

The genes are TRBV29-1 and TRBJ1-1; 8 positions agree with TRBD1. Per the germline V gene, CDR1 is SQVTM and CDR2 is ANQGSEA. The CDR3 spans 12 residues. V trimming: 8 bases; J trimming: 7 bases; junction bases outside the gene matches: 9. CDR3 in amino acids: CSFSPQGDEAFF. In DNA form, the CDR3 reads TGCAGCTTCTCACCACAGGGGGATGAAGCTTTCTTT. Combining the CDR3 with reference TRBV29-1 and TRBJ1-1 gives the whole variable domain SAVISQKPSRDICQRGTSLTIQCQVDSQVTMMFWYRQQPGQSLTLIATANQGSEATYESGFVIDKFPISRPNLTFSTLTVSNMSPEDSSIYLCSFSPQGDEAFFGQGTRLTVV.

This clonotype was seen a few times. V is TRBV7-9 and J is TRBJ2-3, with 12 positions matching TRBD2. The CDR3 is made up of 16 amino acids. Germline CDR1 reads SEHNR; CDR2 reads FQNEAQ (reference sequence). V trimming: 5 bases; J trimming: 4 bases; junction bases outside the gene matches: 7. CDR3 sequence (DNA): TGTGCCAGCAGCCTCCAGACTAGCGGGAGCCCAGATACGCAGTATTTT. Translation gives CASSLQTSGSPDTQYF.

The rearrangement joins TRBV7-2 to TRBJ2-1, with D perhaps matching TRBD1 (5 bases). TRBJ2-7 explains the end of the DNA better; the J call may be wrong. Germline V gene sequence: CDR1 SGHTA, CDR2 FQGNSA. The CDR3 spans 15 residues. CDR3 nucleotide sequence: TGTGCCAGCAGCTGGGGCCCTCCGAGCTCCTACGAGCAGTACTTC. Protein sequence: CASSWGPPSSYEQYF.

This clonotype was found a few times. J is TRBJ1-2 and V is TRBV7-2; 8 positions agree with TRBD1. The ends lost 3 bases at V and 3 bases at J; junction bases unmatched: 6. This CDR3 has 15 amino acids. Per the germline V gene, CDR1 is SGHTA and CDR2 is FQGNSA. Here the CDR3 DNA reads TGTGCCAGCAGCTTTGGACAGGGCTCGGACTATGGCTACACCTTC. It codes for CASSFGQGSDYGYTF.

The rearrangement uses TRBV5-1 and TRBJ2-1, with TRBD2 identical over 7 bases. This CDR3 has 18 amino acids. V was clipped by 0 bases and J by 1 base; unmatched bases: 10. Looked up from germline, CDR1 is SGHRS and CDR2 is YFSETQ. The CDR3 DNA is TGCGCCAGCAGCTTGGCCATTACTCCCGGGGGGTCCTACAATGAGCAGTTCTTC. It is translated as CASSLAITPGGSYNEQFF.

The chain recombines TRBV12-3 or TRBV12-4 with TRBJ2-5; D is unresolved. The end of the DNA aligns better with TRBJ2-7, so the J call may be wrong. There are 14 residues in the CDR3. DNA for the CDR3: TGTGCCAGCAGTCCGCGCCCCTCAGGCTACGAGCAGTACTTC. Protein sequence: CASSPRPSGYEQYF.

This clonotype came up a few times. V and J are TRBV7-6 and TRBJ2-7; TRBD2 matches 9 bases. The CDR3 runs 17 residues. Losses at the gene ends were 0 bases for V and 0 bases for J; bases not matched to a gene: 6. In germline, CDR1 is SGHVS, CDR2 FNYEAQ. CDR3 residues: CASSLAGGGGVSYEQYF. The CDR3 DNA is TGTGCCAGCAGCTTAGCGGGAGGCGGGGGGGTCTCCTACGAGCAGTACTTC.

A remark on this clonotype: At one end, the junction sequence differs from germline, possibly due to a read error. V and J are TRBV6-5 and TRBJ2-1, with D perhaps being TRBD1 or TRBD2 (5 bases each). There are 13 residues in the CDR3. Germline CDR1 is MNHEY and CDR2 is SVGAGI. The CDR3 protein is CASSRDADNEQLF. CDR3 coding DNA: TGTGCCAGCAGTAGGGACGCAGACAATGAGCAGCTCTTC.

V gene TRBV6-1 combines with J gene TRBJ1-3; D may be TRBD1 (6 bases). The CDR3 has 16 amino acids. Germline V CDR1 and CDR2: MNHNS, SASEGT. Between the trimmed V and J ends, which lost 3 bases and 0 bases, there was a span of 12 bases. CDR3 nucleotide sequence: TGTGCCAGCAGTGACAGGGGCGTATACTCTGGAAACACCATATATTTT. Translation gives CASSDRGVYSGNTIYF.

The chain links TRBV20-1 to TRBJ1-4; D uncertain. The CDR3 length is 12 residues. Trimming removed 3 bases from V and 7 bases from J, with 9 bases in between. Germline V gene lookup returns CDR1 DFQATT and CDR2 SNEGSKA (reference sequence). The CDR3 sequence is CSARDEGEKLFF. CDR3 bases: TGCAGTGCTAGGGACGAGGGTGAAAAACTGTTTTTT.

This clonotype was detected only a few times. The chain uses TRBV29-1 and TRBJ2-7; D is undetermined. Trimming took off 1 base at V and 6 bases at J, with 7 bases between the two ends. Per the germline V gene, CDR1 is SQVTM and CDR2 is ANQGSEA. This CDR3 region has 11 residues. The CDR3 here is CSVEGPSEQYF. The CDR3 DNA follows: TGCAGCGTTGAAGGGCCTTCCGAGCAGTACTTC.

Many counts were recorded for this clonotype. CDR3 sequence: CSAREVAGNTIYF. The DNA for the CDR3 is TGCAGTGCTAGAGAGGTGGCTGGAAACACCATATATTTT. The J gene is TRBJ1-3, the V gene TRBV20-1; no reliable D call. Germline values: CDR1 DFQATT, CDR2 SNEGSKA (reference sequence). V was shortened by 0 bases and J by 2 bases, with 5 bases between the two germline ends. CDR3 length: 13 residues.

The rearrangement joins TRBV5-1 to TRBJ2-3, with unresolved D. Trimming shortened V by 5 bases and J by 6 bases, and 16 bases separated the two germline ends. This CDR3 comprises 14 residues. CDR1 and CDR2 (germline): SGHRS, YFSETQ. For the CDR3, the DNA is TGCGCCAGCAGTCAGGACCCCCGGGTGGATACGCAGTATTTT. It encodes CASSQDPRVDTQYF.

CDR3 in amino acids: CASSYSIALAEETQYF. CDR3 bases: TGTGCCAGCAGTTACTCGATTGCACTAGCGGAAGAGACCCAGTACTTC. The chain recombines TRBV6-6 with TRBJ2-5, with 8 bases that match TRBD2. The CDR3 consists of 16 residues. J gave up 3 bases and V 0 bases, and 6 bases lay outside the gene matches. The germline CDR1 and CDR2 sequences are MNHNY and SVGAGI (reference sequence).

The chain employs TRBV28 and TRBJ2-3; TRBD2 matches 11 bases. Trimming took 5 bases from V and 0 from J; bases not matched to a gene: 7. The CDR3 loop spans 17 amino acids. Germline CDR1 reads MDHEN; CDR2 reads SYDVKM. This CDR3 reads CASSPQTSGTSTDTQYF. In DNA form, the CDR3 reads TGTGCCAGCAGTCCACAGACTAGCGGGACTAGCACAGATACGCAGTATTTT. The whole variable domain, filled in from reference TRBV28 and TRBJ2-3, reads DVKVTQSSRYLVKRTGEKVFLECVQDMDHENMFWYRQDPGLGLRLIYFSYDVKMKEKGDIPEGYSVSREKKERFSLILESASTNQTSMYLCASSPQTSGTSTDTQYFGPGTRLTVL.

This clonotype was detected only once. The V and J genes are TRBV28 and TRBJ2-3, with TRBD2 identical over 7 bases. This CDR3 is built from 15 residues. Unmatched junction bases numbered 6, after V lost 2 bases and J lost 4 bases. The germline gives CDR1 MDHEN, CDR2 SYDVKM. The CDR3: CASSLDLGGSDTQYF. Here the CDR3 DNA reads TGTGCCAGCAGTTTAGACCTCGGGGGGTCAGATACGCAGTATTTT.

The V and J genes are TRBV9 and TRBJ1-3; unclear D gene. The germline V and J ends were trimmed by 1 base and 0 bases, with 11 bases remaining between them. This CDR3 has 16 residues. The germline CDR1 and CDR2 sequences are SGDLS and YYNGEE. CDR3 in DNA: TGTGCCAGCAGCGTACCGGGGAGATCCTCTGGAAACACCATATATTTT. The encoded protein is CASSVPGRSSGNTIYF.

The chain is built from TRBV28 and TRBJ2-1; 9 bases align to TRBD1. This CDR3 contains 16 residues. Trimming cost V 5 bases and J 7 bases; bases outside gene matches: 12. Germline loops: CDR1 MDHEN, CDR2 SYDVKM. The CDR3 DNA reads as TGTGCCAGCAGTGCGCCGGGACAGGGAACCGGTAATGAGCAGTTCTTC. Encoded protein: CASSAPGQGTGNEQFF.

This clonotype was seen a handful of times. The V gene is TRBV7-2, the J gene TRBJ2-1; TRBD2 matches at 9 bases. The CDR3 totals 15 residues. Per the germline V gene, CDR1 is SGHTA and CDR2 is FQGNSA. Trimming cost V 1 base and J 8 bases; bases outside gene matches: 6. In nucleotides, the CDR3 is TGTGCCAGCAGCTTAGTGGGCGGGGGGGTCGATGAGCAGTTCTTC. Amino acids: CASSLVGGGVDEQFF.

This clonotype was counted only a few times. The chain carries TRBV10-3 and TRBJ2-3, with 12 bases matching TRBD2. Trimming at V came to 3 bases and at J to 7 bases, leaving 2 bases not matched to a gene. The CDR3 totals 14 residues. Germline assignment: CDR1 ENHRY and CDR2 SYGVKD. The CDR3 here is CAISEWTSGNTQYF. The CDR3 bases are TGTGCCATCAGTGAATGGACTAGCGGGAATACGCAGTATTTT.

The chain combines TRBV28 with TRBJ2-5; D is possibly TRBD1 or TRBD2 (5 bases each). The CDR3 sequence is 15 residues long. V dropped 3 bases and J dropped 5 bases, with 16 bases sitting between them. Germline V lookup: CDR1 MDHEN, CDR2 SYDVKM. This CDR3 reads CASSFRGLKSETQYF. CDR3 DNA sequence: TGTGCCAGCAGTTTCCGGGGCCTAAAAAGCGAGACCCAGTACTTC.

This clonotype has a handful of counts. The chain has TRBV14 and TRBJ2-7, with D possibly being TRBD2 (6 bases). Germline CDR1 reads SGHDN; CDR2 reads FVKESK. The CDR3 consists of 13 residues. The ends were cut back, 8 bases at V and 5 bases at J, with 16 bases in the middle. CDR3 nucleotide sequence: TGTGCCAGCCGACCCGGGGGTCACAACGAGCAGTACTTC. Protein: CASRPGGHNEQYF. Based on the CDR3 plus reference TRBV14 and TRBJ2-7, the full variable domain is EAGVTQFPSHSVIEKGQTVTLRCDPISGHDNLYWYRRVMGKEIKFLLHFVKESKQDESGMPNNRFLAERTGGTYSTLKVQPAELEDSGVYFCASRPGGHNEQYFGPGTRLTVT.

This clonotype was seen more than once but under ten times. J is TRBJ2-5 and V is TRBV3-1; perhaps TRBD1 as D (6 bases). Germline CDR1 reads LGHDT; CDR2 reads YNNKEL (reference sequence). The V end lost 2 bases, the J end lost 5 bases, and 15 bases lay between the germline ends. This CDR3 spans 15 amino acids. The CDR3 protein is CASSQQQGRRETQYF. CDR3 DNA: TGTGCCAGCAGCCAACAACAGGGCAGGAGGGAGACCCAGTACTTC.

V and J are TRBV24-1 and TRBJ2-1; no reliable D call. CDR1 and CDR2 from the germline V gene are KGHDR and SFDVKD. The CDR3 totals 16 residues. Trimming removed 1 base at V and 0 bases at J, with 9 bases between. This CDR3 is CATSDLEASSYNEQFF. CDR3 nucleotides: TGTGCCACCAGTGATTTAGAGGCGAGCTCCTACAATGAGCAGTTCTTC.

This clonotype has a handful of counts. The chain carries TRBV6-2 or TRBV6-3 and TRBJ2-7; 7 nucleotides align to TRBD1. This CDR3 comprises 15 residues. Germline V lookup: CDR1 MNHEY, CDR2 SVGEGT. J gave up 1 base and V 3 bases, and 6 bases lay outside the gene matches. The CDR3 sequence: CASSYGDRASYEQYF. Here the CDR3 DNA reads TGTGCCAGCAGTTATGGAGACAGGGCTTCCTACGAGCAGTACTTC.